The 31 T cell receptor beta chains reported below all come from one sample, sequenced in a study of T cell responses to AZD1222 COVID-19 vaccine. Sequenced by immunoSEQ multiplex PCR; TCRdb stores in-frame clones only, minus some. The sample holds about 120,000 clones, 93% seen once. The sample was peripheral blood, taken 28 days after the second AZD1222 dose. The origin of the receptors is an adult who received the AZD1222 COVID-19 vaccine.

This sequence joins TRBV7-9 and TRBJ2-5, with no clear D. Per germline, CDR1 SEHNR and CDR2 FQNEAQ (reference sequence). This CDR3 spans 12 amino acids. V lost 1 base, J lost 5 bases, and 5 bases lay in between. Here the CDR3 DNA reads TGTGCCAGCAGCTTAGAGATTGAGACCCAGTACTTC. Protein product: CASSLEIETQYF.

This rearrangement joins TRBV19 to TRBJ2-5; TRBD1 might be the D (6 bases). The CDR3 totals 14 residues. Germline-derived CDR1 and CDR2 are LNHDA and SQIVND (reference sequence). V lost 4 bases and J 4 bases, leaving 13 bases between the germline ends. The DNA for the CDR3 is TGTGCCAGTAGTAAGGCAGGGGTGGGAGAGACCCAGTACTTC. Its protein is CASSKAGVGETQYF.

The genes are TRBV24-1 and TRBJ2-1, with TRBD2 as a possible D gene (5 bases). The V end lost 4 bases, the J end lost 9 bases, and 9 bases lay between the germline ends. This CDR3 has 12 amino acids. The germline V gene has CDR1 KGHDR and CDR2 SFDVKD. The CDR3 DNA is TGTGCCACCAGTGACCTAGCCGGTGAGCAGTTCTTC. As protein: CATSDLAGEQFF.

The chain employs TRBV11-2 and TRBJ1-2, with 8 bases aligning to TRBD1. The CDR3 runs to 15 residues. Germline V gene sequence: CDR1 SGHAT, CDR2 FQNNGV. With V trimmed by 3 bases and J by 2 bases, 5 bases remained unmatched. The CDR3 region has the DNA TGTGCCAGCAGCTTCGGGGACAGGAAAAACTATGGCTACACCTTC. Its protein is CASSFGDRKNYGYTF.

The chain recombines TRBV1 with TRBJ2-5; TRBD2, as called in the table, went unchecked against the DNA. TRBV1 is shown as a pseudogene. The CDR3 is 13 amino acids. CDR3: CTRSGTQGETQYF. In DNA, the CDR3 is TGCACCAGGAGCGGGACTCAGGGCGAGACCCAGTACTTC.

V usage is TRBV28 and J usage is TRBJ1-4; no firm D call. Germline V lookup: CDR1 MDHEN, CDR2 SYDVKM. The CDR3 totals 17 residues. With 4 bases removed from V and 6 bases from J, the gap between germline ends came to 21 bases. The CDR3 DNA reads TGTGCCAGCAGTTCTCCGACCGAAGGTTTTGGTGATGAAAAACTGTTTTTT. Translating it yields CASSSPTEGFGDEKLFF.

The chain has TRBV12-3 or TRBV12-4 and TRBJ1-1; no definite D call. Trimming took 4 bases from V and 1 from J, leaving 7 bases between them. The CDR3 is 13 residues long. The CDR3 DNA is TGTGCCAGCAGTTCTAGTAGGAACACTGAAGCTTTCTTT. It specifies CASSSSRNTEAFF.

The V call is TRBV10-1, the J call TRBJ2-2; D gene ambiguous. The germline V gene encodes CDR1 WNHNN and CDR2 SYGVQD (reference sequence). The CDR3 length is 14 residues. The germline V and J ends were trimmed by 2 bases and 4 bases, with 8 bases remaining between them. For the CDR3, the DNA is TGCGCCAGCAGTGAGAGGCAATTCACCGGGGAGCTGTTTTTT. Encoded protein: CASSERQFTGELFF.

This rearrangement joins TRBV14 to TRBJ1-2; D is ambiguous. Germline values: CDR1 SGHDN, CDR2 FVKESK. CDR3 size: 14 residues. V lost 4 bases and J 3 bases, leaving 12 bases between the germline ends. The CDR3 here is CASSLTWVDYGYTF. In nucleotides, the CDR3 is TGTGCCAGCAGCCTCACATGGGTTGACTATGGCTACACCTTC.

This sequence joins TRBV4-3 and TRBJ1-1; maybe TRBD1 (5 bases). Germline lookup yields CDR1 LGHNA and CDR2 YSLEER. V was shortened by 0 bases and J by 2 bases, with 10 bases between the two germline ends. The CDR3 is 15 residues long. The CDR3 bases are TGCGCCAGCAGCCAAGAGGCGGGACGCAACACTGAAGCTTTCTTT. Its translation is CASSQEAGRNTEAFF.

Only one count was recorded for this clone. The J gene is TRBJ1-1, the V gene TRBV3-1 (or the pseudogene TRBV3-2); perhaps TRBD1 as D (5 bases). The germline V gene has CDR1 LGHDT and CDR2 YNNKEL (reference sequence). This CDR3 is 16 amino acids long. The germline V and J ends were trimmed by 0 bases and 4 bases, with 15 bases remaining between them. The CDR3 loop reads CASSQERRGGGTEAFF. The DNA for the CDR3 is TGTGCCAGCAGCCAAGAGAGAAGGGGAGGAGGCACTGAAGCTTTCTTT.

The chain couples TRBV19 to TRBJ2-1, with a weak D call TRBD2 (6 bases). The CDR3 extends over 13 amino acids. The V and J ends lost 1 base and 8 bases respectively, with 9 bases between them. Looked up from germline, CDR1 is LNHDA and CDR2 is SQIVND (reference sequence). CDR3 bases: TGTGCCAGTAGTATAGGGGGAGGCGATGAGCAGTTCTTC. It yields the protein CASSIGGGDEQFF.

This CDR3 is CASGSLAGVGTGELFF. The CDR3 DNA reads TGTGCCAGCGGATCGCTAGCGGGAGTCGGCACCGGGGAGCTGTTTTTT. The chain carries TRBV7-9 and TRBJ2-2; 10 nucleotides match TRBD2. The CDR3 is 16 amino acids. The junction had 10 bases not matched to a gene; V was cut back by 8 bases and J by 4 bases. Germline assignment: CDR1 SEHNR and CDR2 FQNEAQ (reference sequence).

This chain connects TRBV6-6 to TRBJ2-1; 8 bases line up with TRBD2. The CDR3 is made up of 17 amino acids. Trimming took 5 bases from V and 0 from J; bases not matched to a gene: 9. Germline assignment: CDR1 MNHNY and CDR2 SVGAGI (reference sequence). The CDR3: CASSPYSGESSYNEQFF. The DNA of the CDR3 is TGTGCCAGCAGTCCCTATAGCGGGGAAAGCTCCTACAATGAGCAGTTCTTC.

The chain is built from TRBV6-6 and TRBJ2-1, with D unclear. Germline CDR1 is MNHNY and CDR2 is SVGAGI (reference sequence). Trimming pared 5 bases from V and 2 bases from J, leaving 10 bases between. This CDR3 has 14 amino acids. The CDR3 is CASSIYRTYNEQFF. CDR3 sequence (DNA): TGTGCCAGCAGTATATACCGGACCTACAATGAGCAGTTCTTC.

This chain uses TRBV29-1 with TRBJ1-6; D possibly corresponds to TRBD1 (6 bases). CDR1 is SQVTM and CDR2 is ANQGSEA in the germline V gene. This CDR3 is 16 amino acids long. Deletions cut 6 bases from V and 7 bases from J, with 22 bases between. The DNA of the CDR3 is TGCAGCGTCTCCTTTTCCCAACCAGGGGCCAATTCACCCCTCCACTTT. This sequence encodes CSVSFSQPGANSPLHF. Full variable domain (remainder filled in from reference TRBV29-1 and TRBJ1-6): SAVISQKPSRDICQRGTSLTIQCQVDSQVTMMFWYRQQPGQSLTLIATANQGSEATYESGFVIDKFPISRPNLTFSTLTVSNMSPEDSSIYLCSVSFSQPGANSPLHFGNGTRLTVT.

The chain is built from TRBV19 and TRBJ1-2; TRBD1 is a possible D gene (5 bases). Germline CDR1 reads LNHDA; CDR2 reads SQIVND (reference sequence). This CDR3 has 16 residues. Between the trimmed V and J ends, which lost 5 bases and 1 base, there was a span of 17 bases. The CDR3 region is CASSASGARFNYGYTF. Here the CDR3 DNA reads TGTGCCAGTAGTGCGTCCGGGGCGAGATTTAACTATGGCTACACCTTC.

The rearrangement links TRBV19 to TRBJ1-1; a weak D match, TRBD1 (5 bases). Trimming pared 6 bases from V and 10 bases from J, leaving 12 bases between. This CDR3 is 11 amino acids long. Germline CDR1 and CDR2: LNHDA and SQIVND (reference sequence). The CDR3 spells CASRVGTGAFF. CDR3 DNA sequence: TGTGCCAGTAGGGTTGGGACCGGAGCTTTCTTT.

The chain couples TRBV6-5 to TRBJ1-1, with D possibly TRBD1 on 6 matching bases. Germline V gene data show CDR1 as MNHEY and CDR2 as SVGAGI. The length of the CDR3 is 16 residues. V dropped 2 bases and J dropped 0 bases, with 13 bases sitting between them. The CDR3 region is CASSYGRGGLNTEAFF. Written as DNA, the CDR3 is TGTGCCAGCAGTTACGGCAGGGGAGGCTTGAACACTGAAGCTTTCTTT.

This clone has only a few counts. The CDR3 protein is CASSMTGRRDSYEQYF. CDR3 nucleotides: TGTGCCAGCAGCATGACGGGACGGAGGGATTCCTACGAGCAGTACTTC. V usage is TRBV7-9 and J usage is TRBJ2-7; possible D gene TRBD2, 6 bases. The length of the CDR3 is 16 residues. The germline V gene encodes CDR1 SEHNR and CDR2 FQNEAQ (reference sequence). V was shortened by 5 bases and J by 1 base, with 18 bases between the two germline ends.

Here the CDR3 reads CASSLASGVVKDTQYF. The CDR3 nucleotides are TGCGCCAGCAGCTTGGCTAGCGGGGTAGTCAAAGATACGCAGTATTTT. The chain uses TRBV5-1 and TRBJ2-3; 9 bases agree with TRBD2. Germline assignment: CDR1 SGHRS and CDR2 YFSETQ. With V trimmed by 0 bases and J by 5 bases, 7 bases remained unmatched. The CDR3 spans 16 residues.

V usage is TRBV9 and J usage is TRBJ1-1; TRBD1 might be the D (5 bases). The CDR3 contains 14 residues. Germline-derived CDR1 and CDR2 are SGDLS and YYNGEE. V shed 5 bases and J shed 5 bases, with 16 bases lying between them. This CDR3 is CASSPGSRSTEAFF. In nucleotides, the CDR3 is TGTGCCAGCAGTCCAGGGTCCCGAAGTACTGAAGCTTTCTTT.

The chain joins TRBV15 to TRBJ1-2, with a tentative D call TRBD1 (5 bases). The V gene's germline CDR1 is LNHNV and CDR2 YYDKDF (reference sequence). V lost 0 bases and J 7 bases, leaving 12 bases between the germline ends. This CDR3 comprises 14 residues. The CDR3 DNA reads as TGTGCCACCAGCAGAGAGGGGACCTCTCGTGGCTACACCTTC. This sequence encodes CATSREGTSRGYTF.

The CDR3 spells CASTTSPSNTGELFF. CDR3 nucleotides: TGTGCCAGCACAACCAGCCCCTCGAACACCGGGGAGCTGTTTTTT. This sequence joins TRBV6-5 and TRBJ2-2, with D unclear. The CDR3 covers 15 residues. The germline gives CDR1 MNHEY, CDR2 SVGAGI. The V end lost 7 bases, the J end lost 0 bases, and 12 bases lay between the germline ends.

This chain joins TRBV19 and TRBJ1-1; D is unclear. Trimming left V 1 base short and J 1 base short, with 10 bases between. The CDR3 runs 15 residues. Germline CDR1 is LNHDA and CDR2 is SQIVND (reference sequence). CDR3 DNA sequence: TGTGCCAGTAGTATAGGAGGCCATAAGAACACTGAAGCTTTCTTT. Protein: CASSIGGHKNTEAFF.

In regard to this clone: One junction end disagrees with the germline gene, perhaps due to a read error. This sequence joins TRBV7-7 and TRBJ2-1, with 13 positions matching TRBD2. Germline CDR1 is SSHAT and CDR2 is FNYEAQ (reference sequence). The CDR3 sequence is 15 residues long. The CDR3: CASSLGLAGTNEQFF. The CDR3 DNA follows: TGTGCTAGCAGCCTGGGACTAGCGGGGACGAATGAGCAGTTCTTC. The complete variable domain, with remaining parts taken from reference TRBV7-7 and TRBJ2-1, reads GAGVSQSPRYKVTKRGQDVTLRCDPISSHATLYWYQQALGQGPEFLTYFNYEAQPDKSGLPSDRFSAERPEGSISTLTIQRTEQRDSAMYRCASSLGLAGTNEQFFGPGTRLTVL.

V is TRBV6-5 and J is TRBJ1-4; 12 nucleotides line up with TRBD1. The ends lost 9 bases at V and 8 bases at J; junction bases unmatched: 10. The V gene's germline CDR1 is MNHEY and CDR2 SVGAGI. This CDR3 comprises 15 residues. CDR3 sequence reads: CASRSGTGGDEKLFF. In DNA form, the CDR3 reads TGTGCCAGTAGATCCGGGACAGGGGGCGACGAAAAACTGTTTTTT.

The chain couples TRBV4-3 to TRBJ1-3; 11 bases line up with TRBD1. The J segment lost 2 bases and the V segment lost 5 bases, leaving 2 bases of the junction unmatched. This CDR3 comprises 15 residues. Looked up from germline, CDR1 is LGHNA and CDR2 is YSLEER. CDR3 sequence (DNA): TGCGCCAGCAGCGCGGACAGGGGGCCTGGAAACACCATATATTTT. Its translation is CASSADRGPGNTIYF.

The chain recombines TRBV4-1 with TRBJ2-7; D gene unclear. V was clipped by 0 bases and J by 7 bases, with 10 bases between them. The germline gives CDR1 MGHRA, CDR2 YSYEKL. The CDR3 runs to 13 residues. CDR3 DNA: TGCGCCAGCAGCCAAGATTTCCAAGGGGAGCAGTACTTC. Protein product: CASSQDFQGEQYF.

This sequence joins TRBV3-1 (or the pseudogene TRBV3-2) and TRBJ1-4, with D tentatively TRBD1 (5 bases). Trimming shortened V by 3 bases and J by 3 bases, and 8 bases separated the two germline ends. In germline, CDR1 is LGHDT, CDR2 YNNKEL (reference sequence). The CDR3 covers 14 residues. CDR3 sequence: CASSHREANEKLFF. Here the CDR3 DNA reads TGTGCCAGCAGCCACAGGGAGGCTAATGAAAAACTGTTTTTT.

The genes are TRBV7-9 and TRBJ2-3; TRBD2 might be the D (7 bases). Germline V gene data show CDR1 as SEHNR and CDR2 as FQNEAQ (reference sequence). V dropped 5 bases and J dropped 2 bases, with 17 bases sitting between them. CDR3 length: 16 amino acids. The CDR3 DNA reads TGTGCCAGCAGCGCGGAGGGGGGGGCACCCACAGATACGCAGTATTTT. Amino acids: CASSAEGGAPTDTQYF. The full variable domain, with the rest looked up from reference TRBV7-9 and TRBJ2-3, is DTGVSQNPRHKITKRGQNVTFRCDPISEHNRLYWYRQTLGQGPEFLTYFQNEAQLEKSRLLSDRFSAERPKGSFSTLEIQRTEQGDSAMYLCASSAEGGAPTDTQYFGPGTRLTVL.